The 15 T cell receptor beta chains below all came from one sample that was sequenced in a study of tumor and adjacent non-tumor tissue in lung cancer. Three rounds of nested PCR, following a modified ARM-PCR protocol, produced the TCRbeta library. MiXCR, run by TCRdb on the multiplex PCR reads, gives a single entry per CDR3 protein. The data hold tens of thousands of distinct CDR3 sequences, with less than 80% observed a single time. RNA was extracted from bulk tissue without any cell sorting. The sequencing input was lung tumor tissue. These receptors all stem from a man in his sixties with non-small cell lung cancer.

As regards this clonotype: Sequence at one end of the junction differs from germline and may be a read error. V is TRBV28 and J is TRBJ2-5, with TRBD1 matching 12 bases. Germline CDR1 is MDHEN and CDR2 is SYDVKM. This CDR3 contains 16 residues. The CDR3 sequence: CTSSSSGTGGSVQPYF. DNA of the CDR3: TGTACCAGCAGCTCTTCCGGGACAGGGGGCTCGGTTCAACCGTACTTC. The full variable domain, rest sourced from reference TRBV28 and TRBJ2-5, is DVKVTQSSRYLVKRTGEKVFLECVQDMDHENMFWYRQDPGLGLRLIYFSYDVKMKEKGDIPEGYSVSREKKERFSLILESASTNQTSMYLCTSSSSGTGGSVQPYFGPGTRLLVL.

This clonotype was seen once. One junction end disagrees with the germline gene, perhaps due to a read error. The V gene is TRBV6-1, the J gene TRBJ1-1, with D perhaps matching TRBD1 (5 bases). The CDR3 is made up of 16 amino acids. Germline V gene sequence: CDR1 MNHNS, CDR2 SASEGT. CDR3 sequence reads: CATSENLGDPYTEDFF. CDR3 in DNA: TGTGCCACCAGTGAAAATCTGGGGGACCCGTACACTGAAGATTTCTTT.

Points on this clonotype: A junction boundary mismatches the germline segment, possibly from a read error. CDR3: CASSANGGFNDEQIF. CDR3 coding DNA: TGTGCCAGCAGTGCTAACGGGGGATTCAATGATGAGCAGATCTTC. The chain joins TRBV6-1 to TRBJ2-1; TRBD2 is a possible D gene (6 bases). The CDR3 sequence is 15 residues long. The V gene's germline CDR1 is MNHNS and CDR2 SASEGT.

To note about this clonotype: A read error may produce the germline difference seen at one junction end. J is TRBJ2-5 and V is TRBV7-9, with 9 bases lining up with TRBD2. Germline-derived CDR1 and CDR2 are SEHNR and FQNEAQ (reference sequence). This CDR3 has 16 amino acids. The CDR3 DNA sequence: TGTGCCAGCAGCTTAGCCAGCGGGGGGCTCCAAGAGTCCCAGTACTTC. Encoded protein: CASSLASGGLQESQYF. The full variable domain, its missing parts supplied by reference TRBV7-9 and TRBJ2-5, is DTGVSQNPRHKITKRGQNVTFRCDPISEHNRLYWYRQTLGQGPEFLTYFQNEAQLEKSRLLSDRFSAERPKGSFSTLEIQRTEQGDSAMYLCASSLASGGLQESQYFGPGTRLLVL.

This clonotype appeared many times. V is TRBV6-5 and J is TRBJ2-2; D call uncertain. V lost 4 bases and J 1 base, leaving 10 bases between the germline ends. CDR1 and CDR2 (germline): MNHEY, SVGAGI. The CDR3 contains 15 residues. DNA for the CDR3: TGTGCCAGCAGTTCTTTAGTTTGGAACACCGGGGAGCTGTTTTTT. Translating gives CASSSLVWNTGELFF.

Concerning this clonotype itself: Sequence at one end of the junction differs from germline and may be a read error. The J gene is TRBJ2-7, the V gene TRBV6-5; a weak D match, TRBD2 (5 bases). CDR1 and CDR2 (germline): MNHEY, SVGAGI. This CDR3 contains 13 residues. CDR3 DNA sequence: TGTGCCATCAGTTACGGTCTAGACTATGAGCAGTACTTC. This translates into CAISYGLDYEQYF.

As concerns this clonotype: Sequence at one end of the junction differs from germline and may be a read error. The V and J genes are TRBV15 and TRBJ1-1; 9 bases align to TRBD1. The CDR3 extends over 15 amino acids. Germline CDR1 LNHNV, CDR2 YYDKDF (reference sequence). This CDR3 is CSTSETGGDPGEAFF. CDR3 in DNA: TGTTCCACCAGCGAAACAGGGGGCGACCCCGGTGAAGCCTTCTTT.

As regards this clonotype: Being one base from a much bigger clone, this may be a read error. The chain couples TRBV20-1 to TRBJ1-2; TRBD1 aligns across 9 bases. CDR1 is DFQATT and CDR2 is SNEGSKA in the germline V gene (reference sequence). The CDR3 spans 13 residues. Here the CDR3 DNA reads TGCATTGCGAGGACAGGGGTTTCGGATGGCTACACCTTC. Translating gives CIARTGVSDGYTF.

Note on this clonotype: The germline gene is not matched at one end of the junction; a read error may be the cause. This rearrangement joins TRBV20-1 to TRBJ2-3, with D unclear. Germline CDR1 is DFQATT and CDR2 is SNEGSKA (reference sequence). The CDR3 has 11 amino acids. The CDR3 is CSAETNDTQYF. The CDR3 DNA follows: TGCAGTGCGGAAACCAACGATACGCAGTATTTC.

Remarks on this clonotype: The final CDR3 position lacks the conserved phenylalanine or tryptophan, pointing to a likely read error. The rearrangement uses TRBV5-5 and TRBJ2-1; 11 nucleotides agree with TRBD2. Germline trimming cut 2 bases from V and 1 base from J; bases unmatched to any gene: 8. The CDR3 is 18 amino acids. Germline V CDR1 and CDR2: SGHKS, YYEKEE (reference sequence). CDR3 amino acids: CASSLASTSGGSYNEQFL. The CDR3 coding sequence is TGTGCCAGCAGCTTAGCGTCAACTAGCGGGGGTTCCTACAATGAGCAGTTCTTA.

Points on this clonotype: At one end the junction does not follow the germline gene, possibly because of a read error. The J gene is TRBJ2-3, the V gene TRBV4-1; the D gene is possibly TRBD2 (7 bases). The CDR3 has 14 residues. Per the germline V gene, CDR1 is MGHRA and CDR2 is YSYEKL. This CDR3 reads CTSSQDRGADTQYF. The CDR3 nucleotides read TGCACCAGCAGTCAAGATCGGGGGGCAGATACGCAGTATTTC.

J is TRBJ2-7 and V is TRBV6-2 or TRBV6-3, with D possibly TRBD2 on 6 matching bases. The germline V gene encodes CDR1 MNHEY and CDR2 SVGEGT. Trimming removed 0 bases at V and 6 bases at J, with 15 bases between. This CDR3 spans 15 amino acids. CDR3 in DNA: TGTGCCAGCAGTTACTCGATGGCGGGACCGGTCGAGCAGTACTTC. Its protein product is CASSYSMAGPVEQYF.

For this clonotype: In this CDR3 the conserved last residue, phenylalanine or tryptophan, is missing, so a read error is likely. V gene TRBV6-1 combines with J gene TRBJ2-6; D might be TRBD1 or TRBD2, each matching 5 bases. The CDR3 covers 14 residues. CDR1 is MNHNS and CDR2 is SASEGT in the germline V gene. The CDR3 DNA reads as TGTGCCAGTACGGGGTCTACTGGGGCCAACATCCTGACTCTC. It specifies CASTGSTGANILTL.

Worth noting for this clonotype: Here the CDR3 omits its conserved ending phenylalanine or tryptophan, so a read error is the likely source. The chain links TRBV11-2 to TRBJ2-2; D uncertain. The germline V gene has CDR1 SGHAT and CDR2 FQNNGV. There are 15 residues in the CDR3. CDR3 in amino acids: CASSPRAANTGELFS. CDR3 in DNA: TGTGCCAGCAGCCCCCGTGCCGCGAACACTGGGGAGCTGTTTTCT.

Ten or more counts support this clonotype. CDR3: CASSSGEFGYTF. CDR3 nucleotides: TGCGCCAGCAGCTCGGGGGAATTTGGCTACACCTTC. The chain employs TRBV5-1 and TRBJ1-2, with D possibly TRBD1 on 5 matching bases. This CDR3 region has 12 residues. V lost 3 bases and J 7 bases, leaving 10 bases between the germline ends. The germline V gene encodes CDR1 SGHRS and CDR2 YFSETQ.